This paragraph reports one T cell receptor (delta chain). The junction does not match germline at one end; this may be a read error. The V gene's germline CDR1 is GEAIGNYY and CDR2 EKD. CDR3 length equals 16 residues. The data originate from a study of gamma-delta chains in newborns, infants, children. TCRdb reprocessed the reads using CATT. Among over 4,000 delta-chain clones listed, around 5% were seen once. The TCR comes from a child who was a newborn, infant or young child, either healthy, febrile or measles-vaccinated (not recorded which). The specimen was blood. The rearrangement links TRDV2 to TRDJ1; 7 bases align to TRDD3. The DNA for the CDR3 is TGTGCCTGTGACACGAAAGGGGATAAAAGCACCGATAAACACATCTTT. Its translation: CACDTKGDKSTDKHIF.